The 10 T cell receptor beta chains given below trace back to one sample, sequenced in a study of graft-versus-host responses after intestinal transplantation. Here immunoSEQ multiplex PCR was the method, and the copy in TCRdb shows in-frame clones only, minus some. This sample has about 69,000 clones, with around 90% found just once. The material sequenced was bone marrow, taken roughly 780 days after intestinal transplantation. These receptors originate from a human patient who received an intestinal transplant, so some T cells may come from the graft donor.

The rearrangement uses TRBV6-1 and TRBJ1-5; no clear D. Per germline, CDR1 MNHNS and CDR2 SASEGT. Trimming removed 6 bases at V and 3 bases at J, with 15 bases between. The CDR3 totals 15 residues. CDR3 bases: TGTGCCAGCAGCGCTAACAGAAGAAACAATCAGCCCCAGCATTTT. Translating it yields CASSANRRNNQPQHF.

This clone was recorded only once. The chain links TRBV28 to TRBJ1-2; D gene unclear. This CDR3 is 13 amino acids long. Trimming took off 11 bases at V and 8 bases at J, with 21 bases between the two ends. From germline, CDR1 is MDHEN and CDR2 SYDVKM. This chain's CDR3 is CAANTWAAEGYTF. The CDR3 DNA reads TGTGCCGCTAATACCTGGGCCGCGGAGGGCTACACCTTC.

The chain recombines TRBV6-1 with TRBJ1-6; no reliable D call. Deletions cut 3 bases from V and 3 bases from J, with 9 bases between. The CDR3 consists of 15 residues. The germline V gene has CDR1 MNHNS and CDR2 SASEGT. The CDR3: CASSESYNYNSPLHF. The CDR3 region has the DNA TGTGCCAGCAGTGAGTCGTACAACTATAATTCACCCCTCCACTTT.

This clone was observed once. CDR3 region: CASSLLGPSLSDEQYF. CDR3 sequence (DNA): TGCGCCAGCAGCTTGCTAGGGCCTAGCCTTTCCGACGAGCAGTACTTC. This chain uses TRBV5-1 with TRBJ2-7; tentative D call: TRBD2 (5 bases). The germline V gene encodes CDR1 SGHRS and CDR2 YFSETQ. Trimming took 1 base from V and 5 from J, leaving 19 bases between them. The CDR3 has 16 residues.

The genes are TRBV29-1 and TRBJ2-7; weak D call: TRBD2 (5 bases). V was trimmed by 0 bases and J by 4 bases, leaving 13 bases between them. CDR3 length: 14 residues. CDR1 and CDR2 from the germline V gene are SQVTM and ANQGSEA. This CDR3 is CSVEDWTWGYEQYF. DNA of the CDR3: TGCAGCGTTGAAGATTGGACTTGGGGATACGAGCAGTACTTC.

This clone was recorded once. The chain carries TRBV4-1 and TRBJ1-3; possible D gene TRBD1, 6 bases. This CDR3 has 17 residues. From germline, CDR1 is MGHRA and CDR2 YSYEKL. Trimming took off 1 base at V and 3 bases at J, with 16 bases between the two ends. CDR3 sequence (DNA): TGCGCCAGCAGCCAAGGGGCCCCAGGGGCGGGTGGAAACACCATATATTTT. The encoded protein is CASSQGAPGAGGNTIYF.

The rearrangement joins TRBV18 to TRBJ2-1; 12 bases are a match to TRBD2. Trimming removed 6 bases from V and 9 bases from J; junction bases left unmatched: 12. The length of the CDR3 is 16 residues. Germline V lookup: CDR1 KGHSH, CDR2 LQKENI. The CDR3 sequence: CASSIGLAGISSEQFF. The CDR3 DNA follows: TGTGCCAGCTCGATAGGACTAGCGGGAATATCTAGTGAGCAGTTCTTC.

V usage is TRBV11-2 and J usage is TRBJ2-1; 10 bases are shared with TRBD1. The V segment lost 8 bases and the J segment 7 bases; nucleotides outside the gene matches: 5. Looked up from germline, CDR1 is SGHAT and CDR2 is FQNNGV. The CDR3 is 13 amino acids. CDR3 nucleotide sequence: TGTGCCAGCTGGACAGGGGGTAGGAATGAGCAGTTCTTC. This codes for CASWTGGRNEQFF.

The J gene is TRBJ1-2, the V gene TRBV14; D is unclear. The germline V gene encodes CDR1 SGHDN and CDR2 FVKESK. Trimming left V 1 base short and J 2 bases short, with 5 bases between. The length of the CDR3 is 13 residues. As DNA, the CDR3 is TGTGCCAGCAGCCAAGGGGAAAACTATGGCTACACCTTC. It codes for CASSQGENYGYTF.

The V call is TRBV4-1, the J call TRBJ2-1, with 7 bases lining up with TRBD2. V shed 2 bases and J 0 bases; nucleotides not matched to a gene: 4. CDR1 is MGHRA and CDR2 is YSYEKL in the germline V gene. The CDR3 totals 16 residues. CDR3 nucleotide sequence: TGCGCCAGCAGCCAACCGGGGAGGGACTCCTACAATGAGCAGTTCTTC. Its translation: CASSQPGRDSYNEQFF.